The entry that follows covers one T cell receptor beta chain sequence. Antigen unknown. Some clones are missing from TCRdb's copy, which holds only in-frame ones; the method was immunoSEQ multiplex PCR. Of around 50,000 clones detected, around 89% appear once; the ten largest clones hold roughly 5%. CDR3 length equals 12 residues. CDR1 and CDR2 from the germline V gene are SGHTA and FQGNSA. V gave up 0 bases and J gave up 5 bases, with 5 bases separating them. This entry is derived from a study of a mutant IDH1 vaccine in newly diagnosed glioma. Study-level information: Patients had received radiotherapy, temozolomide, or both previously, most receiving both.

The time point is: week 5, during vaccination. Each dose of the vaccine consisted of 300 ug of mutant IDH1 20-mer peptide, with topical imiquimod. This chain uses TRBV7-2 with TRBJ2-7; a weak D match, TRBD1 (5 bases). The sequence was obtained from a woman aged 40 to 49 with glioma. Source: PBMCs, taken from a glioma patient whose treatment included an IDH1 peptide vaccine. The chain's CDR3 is CASSLAGHEQYF. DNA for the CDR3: TGTGCCAGCAGCTTAGCGGGGCACGAGCAGTACTTC.